One and the same sample provided the 24 T cell receptor beta chains below, sequenced in a study of blood T cell repertoires in COVID-19. The data were produced by immunoSEQ multiplex PCR, yet TCRdb's version contains in-frame clones alone and is incomplete. The sample records 360,000 or so clones, about 88% being singletons. Sequenced: PBMCs or T cells enriched from blood (not recorded which). These receptors originate from a woman aged 25 to 39 who had been exposed to COVID-19.

This clone came up once. This chain connects TRBV9 to TRBJ2-5; 7 nucleotides line up with TRBD2. V shed 8 bases, J shed 5 bases, and the junction held 3 bases outside the gene matches. The CDR3 loop spans 11 amino acids. Germline V gives CDR1 SGDLS, CDR2 YYNGEE. CDR3 DNA sequence: TGTGCCAGTGGGGAGGGGGAGACCCAGTACTTC. Protein: CASGEGETQYF.

The genes are TRBV5-1 and TRBJ2-3; 10 nucleotides align to TRBD2. CDR1 SGHRS and CDR2 YFSETQ come from the germline V gene. Unmatched junction bases numbered 4, after V lost 0 bases and J lost 6 bases. The CDR3 has 15 amino acids. The DNA of the CDR3 is TGCGCCAGCAGCTTGGAGGGGACTAGCGATGATACGCAGTATTTT. Its protein product is CASSLEGTSDDTQYF.

This chain uses TRBV7-2 with TRBJ1-6, with D tentatively TRBD1 (5 bases). Germline assignment: CDR1 SGHTA and CDR2 FQGNSA. The CDR3 has 14 residues. The V and J ends lost 2 bases and 10 bases respectively, with 12 bases between them. The chain's CDR3 is CASSLRRTGSPLHF. CDR3 nucleotides: TGTGCCAGCAGCTTACGTAGAACAGGATCACCCCTCCACTTT. The full variable domain, with the rest looked up from reference TRBV7-2 and TRBJ1-6, is GAGVSQSPSNKVTEKGKDVELRCDPISGHTALYWYRQSLGQGLEFLIYFQGNSAPDKSGLPSDRFSAERTGGSVSTLTIQRTQQEDSAVYLCASSLRRTGSPLHFGNGTRLTVT.

The V call is TRBV13, the J call TRBJ1-3, with D unclear. This CDR3 has 12 amino acids. Deletions cut 6 bases from V and 2 bases from J, with 5 bases between. Germline values: CDR1 PRHDT, CDR2 FYEKMQ (reference sequence). The CDR3 spells CASRLAGNTIYF. The CDR3, as DNA: TGTGCCAGCAGACTGGCTGGAAACACCATATATTTT.

The table lists this clone with a few counts. The chain employs TRBV6-1 and TRBJ1-1; D uncertain. V was trimmed by 3 bases and J by 0 bases, leaving 8 bases between them. The CDR3 has 14 amino acids. CDR1 MNHNS and CDR2 SASEGT come from the germline V gene. The CDR3 protein is CASSEEVLNTEAFF. CDR3 DNA: TGTGCCAGCAGTGAGGAGGTTCTGAACACTGAAGCTTTCTTT.

J is TRBJ2-3 and V is TRBV29-1, with 11 bases that match TRBD1. The CDR3 has 15 residues. CDR1 and CDR2 (germline): SQVTM, ANQGSEA. J lost 5 bases, V lost 6 bases, and 10 bases had no gene match. CDR3 in DNA: TGCAGCGTAGGGGACAGGGGGACTTTTGAAGATACGCAGTATTTT. Protein product: CSVGDRGTFEDTQYF.

The V and J genes are TRBV10-1 and TRBJ2-3; 15 nucleotides match TRBD2. V dropped 3 bases and J dropped 0; count of bases not matched to a gene: 10. Germline V gives CDR1 WNHNN, CDR2 SYGVQD (reference sequence). There are 20 residues in the CDR3. CDR3 region: CASSDGGGLAGGTSTDTQYF. The CDR3 nucleotides are TGCGCCAGCAGTGACGGCGGGGGACTAGCGGGAGGAACTAGCACAGATACGCAGTATTTT.

The chain links TRBV15 to TRBJ2-1; TRBD2 matches at 10 bases. The germline CDR1 and CDR2 sequences are LNHNV and YYDKDF (reference sequence). The CDR3 is 19 amino acids. Unmatched junction bases numbered 19, after V lost 6 bases and J lost 5 bases. CDR3 sequence (DNA): TGTGCCACCAGTACCCGAGTGGTAGCGGGAGGTAATCTGAACAATGAGCAGTTCTTC. Amino acids: CATSTRVVAGGNLNNEQFF.

In DNA, the CDR3 is TGTGCCAGTAGTAAACAGAACACCGGGGAGCTGTTTTTT. Its protein is CASSKQNTGELFF. The chain has TRBV19 and TRBJ2-2; no firm D call. Trimming took off 4 bases at V and 1 base at J, with 4 bases between the two ends. The germline CDR1 and CDR2 sequences are LNHDA and SQIVND (reference sequence). The CDR3 covers 13 residues. Complete variable domain (other parts from reference TRBV19 and TRBJ2-2): DGGITQSPKYLFRKEGQNVTLSCEQNLNHDAMYWYRQDPGQGLRLIYYSQIVNDFQKGDIAEGYSVSREKKESFPLTVTSAQKNPTAFYLCASSKQNTGELFFGEGSRLTVL.

The rearrangement joins TRBV28 to TRBJ2-7; TRBD1 agrees at 7 bases. V lost 10 bases, J lost 1 base, and 16 bases stayed unmatched. This CDR3 comprises 16 residues. The germline V gene has CDR1 MDHEN and CDR2 SYDVKM. The DNA for the CDR3 is TGTGCCACCTTTGATTACAGGGGCTCTCAATCCTACGAGCAGTACTTC. This codes for CATFDYRGSQSYEQYF.

The rearrangement links TRBV5-1 to TRBJ2-1; D is perhaps TRBD2 (5 bases). Trimming cost V 3 bases and J 8 bases, with 18 bases left between them. Per the germline V gene, CDR1 is SGHRS and CDR2 is YFSETQ. The CDR3 covers 15 residues. CDR3 in amino acids: CASSSRTASVDEQFF. The CDR3, as DNA: TGCGCCAGCAGCTCCCGGACTGCCTCGGTCGATGAGCAGTTCTTC.

The rearrangement uses TRBV5-1 and TRBJ2-1; a possible D gene is TRBD2 (5 bases). There are 13 residues in the CDR3. V lost 4 bases and J lost 6, with 11 bases in between. Germline CDR1 is SGHRS and CDR2 is YFSETQ. The CDR3 loop is CASSIRDPNEQFF. DNA for the CDR3: TGCGCCAGCAGCATCCGGGATCCCAATGAGCAGTTCTTC.

V is TRBV12-3 or TRBV12-4 and J is TRBJ1-1; D not resolved. V gave up 5 bases and J gave up 0 bases, with 7 bases separating them. This CDR3 region has 13 residues. The CDR3 DNA reads TGTGCCAGCAGTCGGGGTATGAACACTGAAGCTTTCTTT. This encodes CASSRGMNTEAFF.

The DNA for the CDR3 is TGCGCCAGCAGCTTGGAGTTAGCGGGAGGCACCCAGTACTTC. Translation gives CASSLELAGGTQYF. V is TRBV5-1 and J is TRBJ2-5; 10 nucleotides align to TRBD2. The J segment lost 8 bases and the V segment lost 0 bases, leaving 4 bases of the junction unmatched. This CDR3 region has 14 residues. Germline assignment: CDR1 SGHRS and CDR2 YFSETQ.

The chain links TRBV5-1 to TRBJ1-6, with D possibly being TRBD1 (5 bases). V lost 0 bases, J lost 10 bases, and 11 bases lay in between. The CDR3 is made up of 14 amino acids. Germline CDR1 reads SGHRS; CDR2 reads YFSETQ. The CDR3: CASSLGGRESPLHF. The CDR3 DNA reads as TGCGCCAGCAGCTTGGGTGGCAGGGAATCACCCCTCCACTTT.

The chain uses TRBV6-5 and TRBJ1-2; 9 bases agree with TRBD1. The CDR3 spans 14 residues. Germline V lookup: CDR1 MNHEY, CDR2 SVGAGI. The trim removed 5 bases at V and 7 bases at J, leaving 8 bases unmatched. The CDR3 sequence: CASSPGTGFSGYTF. CDR3 bases: TGTGCCAGCAGTCCCGGGACAGGGTTCTCTGGCTACACCTTC.

This clone was seen only once. The rearrangement joins TRBV6-5 to TRBJ1-2, with TRBD1 as a possible D gene (5 bases). This CDR3 is 15 amino acids long. V was cut by 4 bases and J by 2 bases, with 14 bases left in between. The germline V gene encodes CDR1 MNHEY and CDR2 SVGAGI. The CDR3 DNA sequence: TGTGCCAGCAGTTTTTCTGACAGCGCCAACTATGGCTACACCTTC. Protein product: CASSFSDSANYGYTF.

The CDR3 loop reads CASSLSQGWRFYNEQFF. The CDR3 DNA reads TGTGCCAGCAGTTTAAGTCAGGGGTGGAGGTTCTACAATGAGCAGTTCTTC. V gene TRBV27 combines with J gene TRBJ2-1, with a tentative D call TRBD1 (6 bases). V shed 2 bases and J shed 3 bases, with 17 bases lying between them. Germline V gene lookup returns CDR1 MNHEY and CDR2 SMNVEV (reference sequence). The CDR3 contains 17 residues.

This clone was observed a handful of times. V gene TRBV7-9 combines with J gene TRBJ1-3; tentative D call: TRBD1 (5 bases). Trimming pared 4 bases from V and 1 base from J, leaving 11 bases between. Germline lookup yields CDR1 SEHNR and CDR2 FQNEAQ (reference sequence). The CDR3 is 15 amino acids. The chain's CDR3 is CASSSLGGSGNTIYF. The DNA for the CDR3 is TGTGCCAGCAGCTCCCTCGGGGGTTCTGGAAACACCATATATTTT.

This clone was picked up a small number of times. The rearrangement links TRBV10-3 to TRBJ1-2; D is unresolved. The V and J ends lost 0 bases and 1 base respectively, with 12 bases between them. The CDR3 consists of 16 residues. CDR1 is ENHRY and CDR2 is SYGVKD in the germline V gene. CDR3 sequence: CAISESPGRVNYGYTF. CDR3 in DNA: TGTGCCATCAGTGAGTCACCTGGGCGGGTTAACTATGGCTACACCTTC.

V gene TRBV9 combines with J gene TRBJ1-2; 7 bases agree with TRBD1. Trimming at V came to 3 bases and at J to 7 bases, leaving 21 bases not matched to a gene. This CDR3 comprises 18 residues. Germline V gives CDR1 SGDLS, CDR2 YYNGEE. The CDR3 DNA is TGTGCCAGCAGCGGATACCGGGACAGTCCCATGGTAGCCTTTGGCTACACCTTC. This gives the protein CASSGYRDSPMVAFGYTF.

The chain joins TRBV12-3 or TRBV12-4 to TRBJ1-1; D perhaps matches TRBD1 (6 bases). The CDR3 sequence is 12 residues long. V was cut by 5 bases and J by 6 bases, with 10 bases left in between. The CDR3 is CASSLQGAEAFF. The CDR3 DNA reads TGTGCCAGCAGTCTACAGGGTGCTGAAGCTTTCTTT.

The chain has TRBV2 and TRBJ1-1; 9 nucleotides match TRBD1. The CDR3 sequence is 15 residues long. Germline-derived CDR1 and CDR2 are SNHLY and FYNNEI. J lost 5 bases, V lost 6 bases, and 10 bases had no gene match. The CDR3 sequence: CASRVTGGESTEAFF. The CDR3 DNA reads TGTGCCAGCAGAGTTACAGGGGGCGAGTCGACTGAAGCTTTCTTT.

The rearrangement uses TRBV7-6 and TRBJ1-3; no firm D call. The germline gives CDR1 SGHVS, CDR2 FNYEAQ. The V end lost 2 bases, the J end lost 3 bases, and 5 bases lay between the germline ends. The CDR3 is 13 residues long. The CDR3 DNA follows: TGTGCCAGCAGCTTATTAAATGGAAACACCATATATTTT. As protein: CASSLLNGNTIYF.